The present T cell receptor beta chain was sequenced within a study of control samples from healthy donors and cancer patients. CDR3 length: 14 amino acids. Germline V gives CDR1 GTSNPN, CDR2 SVGIG (reference sequence). TCRdb keeps only in-frame clones here, not all; method: immunoSEQ multiplex PCR. This sample carries 98,000 or so clones, around 82% of them seen once, and the ten largest clones take more than 1.5%. The receptor was derived from a man between 60 and 70 years old in good health. The J gene is TRBJ2-3, the V gene TRBV30; D is perhaps TRBD1 (5 bases). Sequenced input: blood. CDR3 amino acids: CATSRWGGTDTQYF. In DNA, the CDR3 is TGTGCTACTTCCCGCTGGGGCGGCACAGATACGCAGTATTTT.